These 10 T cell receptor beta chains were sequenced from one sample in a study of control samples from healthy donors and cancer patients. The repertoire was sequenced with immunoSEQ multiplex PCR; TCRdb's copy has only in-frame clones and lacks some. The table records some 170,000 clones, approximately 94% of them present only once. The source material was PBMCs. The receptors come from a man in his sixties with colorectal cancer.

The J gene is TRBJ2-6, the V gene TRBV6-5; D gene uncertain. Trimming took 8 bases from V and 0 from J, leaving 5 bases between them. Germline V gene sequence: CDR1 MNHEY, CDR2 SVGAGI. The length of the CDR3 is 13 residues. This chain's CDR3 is CASGYSGANVLTF. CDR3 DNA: TGTGCCAGCGGATACTCTGGGGCCAACGTCCTGACTTTC.

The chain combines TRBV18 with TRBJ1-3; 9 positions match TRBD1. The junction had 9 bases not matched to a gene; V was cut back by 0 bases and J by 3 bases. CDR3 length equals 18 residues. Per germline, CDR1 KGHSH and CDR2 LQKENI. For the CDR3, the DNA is TGTGCCAGCTCACCACCGGGACAGGGAACGATGGGTGGAAACACCATATATTTT. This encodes CASSPPGQGTMGGNTIYF.

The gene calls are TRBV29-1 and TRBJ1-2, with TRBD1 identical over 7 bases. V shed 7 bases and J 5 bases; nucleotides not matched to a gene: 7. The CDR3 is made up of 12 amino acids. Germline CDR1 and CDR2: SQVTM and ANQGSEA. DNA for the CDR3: TGCAGCGCCTGGGACAGACCTTATGGCTACACCTTC. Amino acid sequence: CSAWDRPYGYTF.

The CDR3 is CSVEVQGYPNEQFF. CDR3 in DNA: TGCAGCGTTGAGGTCCAAGGGTATCCTAATGAGCAGTTCTTC. This chain connects TRBV29-1 to TRBJ2-1; D gene unclear. The CDR3 extends over 14 amino acids. Germline values: CDR1 SQVTM, CDR2 ANQGSEA. V gave up 3 bases and J gave up 7 bases, with 16 bases separating them.

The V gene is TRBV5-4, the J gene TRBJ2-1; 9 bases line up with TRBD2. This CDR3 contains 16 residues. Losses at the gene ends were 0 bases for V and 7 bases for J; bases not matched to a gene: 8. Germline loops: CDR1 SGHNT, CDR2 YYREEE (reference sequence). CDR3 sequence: CASSLEGGGARNEQFF. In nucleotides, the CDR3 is TGTGCCAGCAGCTTGGAAGGCGGGGGGGCCAGGAATGAGCAGTTCTTC.

The CDR3 DNA reads as TGTGCCAGCAGGTCCTCCGCAGGCGGGTATGGGGCCAACGTCCTGACTTTC. This codes for CASRSSAGGYGANVLTF. The chain carries TRBV28 and TRBJ2-6, with D perhaps matching TRBD2 (5 bases). The CDR3 totals 17 residues. Trimming left V 6 bases short and J 3 bases short, with 18 bases between. CDR1 and CDR2 from the germline V gene are MDHEN and SYDVKM. Supplemented by reference TRBV28 and TRBJ2-6, the full variable domain reads DVKVTQSSRYLVKRTGEKVFLECVQDMDHENMFWYRQDPGLGLRLIYFSYDVKMKEKGDIPEGYSVSREKKERFSLILESASTNQTSMYLCASRSSAGGYGANVLTFGAGSRLTVL.

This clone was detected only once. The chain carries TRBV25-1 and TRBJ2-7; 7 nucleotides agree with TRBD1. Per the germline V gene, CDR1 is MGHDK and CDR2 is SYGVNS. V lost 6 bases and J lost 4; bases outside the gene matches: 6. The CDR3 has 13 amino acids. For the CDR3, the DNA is TGTGCCAGCAGGGGTCCAGGGGGTTACGAGCAGTACTTC. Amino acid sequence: CASRGPGGYEQYF.

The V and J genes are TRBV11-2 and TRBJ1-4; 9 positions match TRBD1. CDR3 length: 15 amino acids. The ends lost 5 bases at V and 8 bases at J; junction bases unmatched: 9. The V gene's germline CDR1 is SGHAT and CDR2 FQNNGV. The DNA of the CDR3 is TGTGCCAGCAGCGCCCTACAGGGGGCAGGGGAAAAACTGTTTTTT. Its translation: CASSALQGAGEKLFF.

As DNA, the CDR3 is TGTGCCACCAGTGATTTCCCCTCCCTGTGGGAAAAACTGTTTTTT. As protein: CATSDFPSLWEKLFF. V is TRBV24-1 and J is TRBJ1-4; D gene ambiguous. CDR3 size: 15 residues. V shed 1 base and J shed 8 bases, with 13 bases lying between them. Germline V gene data show CDR1 as KGHDR and CDR2 as SFDVKD.

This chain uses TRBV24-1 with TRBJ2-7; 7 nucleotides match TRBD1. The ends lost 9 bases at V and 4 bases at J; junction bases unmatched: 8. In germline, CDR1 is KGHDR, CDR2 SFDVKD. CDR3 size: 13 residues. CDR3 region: CATRHRGAYEQYF. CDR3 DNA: TGTGCCACCCGGCACAGGGGCGCTTACGAGCAGTACTTC.